These T cell receptor beta chains were read from a single sample in a study of blood T cell repertoires in COVID-19. Here immunoSEQ multiplex PCR was the method, and the copy in TCRdb shows in-frame clones only, minus some. The table lists roughly 30,000 clones, about 94% of them singletons, with roughly 5.2% in the top ten. Specimen: peripheral blood. Receptors originate from a human donor in a cohort sampled during active COVID-19. The CDR3 runs from the conserved cysteine through the conserved F or W. A D gene is named only where the DNA matches it firmly. A clone size is listed for some rows: how often the clone was seen (once, few, many), or a class if it is expanded.

j_gene | v_gene | d_gene | abundance | CDR3nt | CDR3aa
TRBJ2-1 | TRBV7-6 | - | - | TGTGCCAGCATCCCTTTGAGTACAGCGGGTGGGTACAATGAGCAGTTCTTC | CASIPLSTAGGYNEQFF
TRBJ2-1 | TRBV6-2/TRBV6-3 | TRBD1 | once | TGTGCCAGCAGTCCAGGGACAGGGGCATACAATGAGCAGTTCTTC | CASSPGTGAYNEQFF
TRBJ2-3 | TRBV5-1 | TRBD2 | once | TGCGCCAGCAGCCCCGGGACTAGTCCGGGAGATACGCAGTATTTT | CASSPGTSPGDTQYF
TRBJ2-5 | TRBV7-2 | - | - | TGTGCCAGCAGCTTAGTATCAACGGGGACCCAGTACTTC | CASSLVSTGTQYF
TRBJ1-2 | TRBV2 | TRBD1 | - | TGTGCCAGCATGGAGGGGACAGGGGGCCTCCGGGACTATGGCTACACCTTC | CASMEGTGGLRDYGYTF
TRBJ1-1 | TRBV7-6 | - | - | TGTGCCAGCACCTCTGTTGACAGAAACACTGAAGCTTTCTTT | CASTSVDRNTEAFF
TRBJ2-7 | TRBV7-9 | - | - | TGTGCCAGCAGCTTAGCAAGGAGCTCCTACGAGCAGTACTTC | CASSLARSSYEQYF
TRBJ2-5 | TRBV24-1 | TRBD2 | - | TGTGCCACGGGGACTAGCGGAGCAAGTCAAGAGACCCAGTACTTC | CATGTSGASQETQYF
TRBJ1-6 | TRBV18 | TRBD1 | - | TGTGCCAGTAGAGGACAGGGCGGGAATTCACCCCTCCACTTT | CASRGQGGNSPLHF
TRBJ2-5 | TRBV6-5 | TRBD1 | - | TGTGCCAGCAGGCCCCAGGGGGCATCAGAGACCCAGTACTTC | CASRPQGASETQYF
TRBJ1-1 | TRBV7-9 | TRBD1 | - | TGTGCCAGCAGCTTAGTTACAGGGGACACTGAAGCTTTCTTT | CASSLVTGDTEAFF
TRBJ1-1 | TRBV7-9 | - | - | TGTGCCAGCACCGGAATCGACCGACTCCCCACTGAAGCTTTCTTT | CASTGIDRLPTEAFF
TRBJ1-1 | TRBV27 | - | - | TGTGCCAGCAGTTCCTCCGGGGGAGCTTTCTTT | CASSSSGGAFF
TRBJ2-6 | TRBV18 | - | - | TGTGCCAGCTCACCACCGAACAGGCTCTCTGGGGCCAACGTCCTGACTTTC | CASSPPNRLSGANVLTF
TRBJ1-1 | TRBV6-1 | TRBD1 | - | TGTGCCAGCAGTGAAGCTTTAGGCAGGGGGCGGTTAGCTTTCTTT | CASSEALGRGRLAFF
TRBJ1-2 | TRBV5-1 | TRBD1 | - | TGCGCCAGCAGCTTGGAACAGGGGTTGAGCTACACCTTC | CASSLEQGLSYTF
TRBJ2-2 | TRBV2 | TRBD1 | - | TGTGCCAGCCTTACGGGACAGGGCGGCACCGGGGAGCTGTTTTTT | CASLTGQGGTGELFF
TRBJ1-2 | TRBV9 | - | - | TGTGCCAGCAGCTCATCCTGGTACAGGGATGGCTACACCTTC | CASSSSWYRDGYTF
TRBJ2-3 | TRBV9 | - | - | TGTGCCAGCAGCCCAGGGACTACAGATACGCAGTATTTT | CASSPGTTDTQYF
TRBJ2-7 | TRBV27 | - | once | TGTGCCAGCAGTTTTCGACAAATCTACGAGCAGTACTTC | CASSFRQIYEQYF
TRBJ2-5 | TRBV28 | TRBD2 | - | TGTGCCAGCAGCGCCTCAGGGAGGGAAGAGACCCAGTACTTC | CASSASGREETQYF
TRBJ1-6 | TRBV30 | - | - | TGTGCCTGGAGTGACAGTGAATTATCTTCACCCCTCCACTTT | CAWSDSELSSPLHF
TRBJ2-1 | TRBV5-1 | TRBD1 | - | TGCGCCAGCAGCGAAGGACAGGGGTCCAGCAATGAGCAGTTCTTC | CASSEGQGSSNEQFF
TRBJ2-1 | TRBV7-8 | TRBD2 | - | TGTGCCAGCAGCTTACTACTAGCGGGGGAGCAGTTCTTC | CASSLLLAGEQFF
TRBJ1-1 | TRBV5-8 | - | - | TGTGCCAGCAGCCCATGGGTTGAAGAGGACACTGAAGCTTTCTTT | CASSPWVEEDTEAFF
TRBJ2-7 | TRBV4-1 | TRBD2 | - | TGCGCCAGCAGCCCGAAGCTGACTAGCGGGGGGGCCTCCTACGAGCAGTACTTC | CASSPKLTSGGASYEQYF
TRBJ2-7 | TRBV9 | TRBD1 | - | TGTGCCAGCAGCGCCGCCGGGACAGCGGCCTACGAGCAGTACTTC | CASSAAGTAAYEQYF
TRBJ2-5 | TRBV29-1 | TRBD1 | - | TGCAGCGTCGTTCCCCGGGGACAGGGTGAAGAGACCCAGTACTTC | CSVVPRGQGEETQYF
TRBJ2-7 | TRBV4-1 | TRBD2 | - | TGCGCCAGCAGCCAAGCGATGTGGGAGGGACCCTACGAGCAGTACTTC | CASSQAMWEGPYEQYF
TRBJ1-3 | TRBV2 | - | - | TGTGCCAGCTGCGGCGGGTTATCTGGAAACACCATATATTTT | CASCGGLSGNTIYF
TRBJ2-1 | TRBV2 | TRBD1 | - | TGTGCCGGCAAGGACGGGACAGGGTTCGATGAGCAGTTCTTC | CAGKDGTGFDEQFF
TRBJ1-3 | TRBV28 | - | - | TGTGCCAGCAGTTTACGGGGACTCTCTGGAAACACCATATATTTT | CASSLRGLSGNTIYF
TRBJ2-2 | TRBV5-1 | TRBD2 | - | TGCGCCAGCAGCTTGTTGCGGGAGACGAACACCGGGGAGCTGTTTTTT | CASSLLRETNTGELFF
TRBJ2-7 | TRBV18 | - | - | TGTGCCAGCTCACAAGACAGGTACGAGCAGTACTTC | CASSQDRYEQYF
TRBJ2-7 | TRBV5-6 | - | few | TGTGCCAGCAGCCAACGGGACGAGCAGTACTTC | CASSQRDEQYF
TRBJ1-2 | TRBV4-1 | TRBD1 | - | TGCGCCAGCAGCCAACCGGGACAGGGGAACTATGGCTACACCTTC | CASSQPGQGNYGYTF
TRBJ2-4 | TRBV7-9 | - | - | TGTGCCAGCAGCTCGGGGACCAAAAACATTCAGTACTTC | CASSSGTKNIQYF
TRBJ2-1 | TRBV6-5 | TRBD2 | - | TGTGCCAGCAGTTACAGAGCGGGAGGGTACAATGAGCAGTTCTTC | CASSYRAGGYNEQFF
TRBJ1-1 | TRBV5-1 | TRBD1 | - | TGCGCCAGCAGCCCTGGGACAGGGAACACTGAAGCTTTCTTT | CASSPGTGNTEAFF
TRBJ2-7 | TRBV13 | - | - | TGTGCCAGCGGGGGCCGCCTACGGGAGCAGTACTTC | CASGGRLREQYF
TRBJ1-1 | TRBV6-5 | TRBD1 | - | TGTGCCAGCAGTTGGACCGACAGGGCTGAAGCTTTCTTT | CASSWTDRAEAFF
TRBJ1-4 | TRBV5-4 | - | once | TGTGCCAGCAGCGAAACAGGGTTGCCAAGTGAAAAACTGTTTTTT | CASSETGLPSEKLFF
TRBJ1-5 | TRBV7-6 | - | - | TGTGCCAGCAGCGGCGGCGGTCGACAGTCGCTGGGGAGCAATCAGCCCCAGCATTTT | CASSGGGRQSLGSNQPQHF
TRBJ2-7 | TRBV27 | - | - | TGTGCCAGCAGCTTAACTCTAACGGGCGAGCAGTACTTC | CASSLTLTGEQYF
TRBJ2-7 | TRBV20-1 | TRBD1 | - | TGCAGTGCTAGTCAGGGGGCCTACGAGCAGTACTTC | CSASQGAYEQYF
TRBJ2-1 | TRBV28 | TRBD2 | once | TGTGCCAGCATGGGCAGCGGGGGGGAATACAATGAGCAGTTCTTC | CASMGSGGEYNEQFF
TRBJ2-5 | TRBV5-4 | - | - | TGTGCCAGCAGCCACACCACCAGGGTCCTCCAAGAGACCCAGTACTTC | CASSHTTRVLQETQYF
TRBJ2-7 | TRBV7-6 | - | - | TGTGCCACGACAGGAACATCCTACGAGCAGTACTTC | CATTGTSYEQYF
TRBJ2-5 | TRBV10-3 | TRBD2 | - | TGTGCCATCAGTGCGGCTAGCGGGAGGGCCGCCCAAGAGACCCAGTACTTC | CAISAASGRAAQETQYF
TRBJ2-6 | TRBV9 | TRBD1 | - | TGTGCCAGCAGCGCCCCCAGCCAGGGGGCTACTGGGGCCAACGTCCTGACTTTC | CASSAPSQGATGANVLTF
TRBJ2-4 | TRBV6-2/TRBV6-3 | - | - | TGTGCCAGCAGTTACCAGACAGGTATAGCCAAAAACATTCAGTACTTC | CASSYQTGIAKNIQYF
TRBJ2-3 | TRBV30 | - | - | TGTGCCTGGGCACACAGAGATACGCAGTATTTT | CAWAHRDTQYF
TRBJ2-1 | TRBV9 | - | - | TGTGCCAGCAGCGTAGCTAGGGAGCAGTTCTTC | CASSVAREQFF